The 12 T cell receptor beta chains listed next were all sequenced from one sample in a study of T cell responses to AZD1222 COVID-19 vaccine. Only in-frame clones appear in the TCRdb table, and some are missing; sequencing was by immunoSEQ multiplex PCR. This table has approximately 94,000 clones, 87% appearing once. This sample comprised peripheral blood, obtained on day 0 of AZD1222 vaccination. The receptors come from an adult in good health.

The rearrangement joins TRBV19 to TRBJ2-5; the D call may be TRBD1 or TRBD2 (5 bases each). This CDR3 is built from 16 residues. Trimming removed 4 bases from V and 3 bases from J, with 18 bases in between. Germline V gene data show CDR1 as LNHDA and CDR2 as SQIVND (reference sequence). The CDR3, as DNA: TGTGCCAGTAGTACTCAAAAGGGGTGGGGAGAAGAGACCCAGTACTTC. Its translation: CASSTQKGWGEETQYF.

The chain combines TRBV7-2 with TRBJ1-2; no clear D gene. The V gene's germline CDR1 is SGHTA and CDR2 FQGNSA. V was pared by 1 base and J by 5 bases, with 8 bases between. The CDR3 is 13 residues long. CDR3 nucleotide sequence: TGTGCCAGCAGCTTAGGGACTCAGTATGGCTACACCTTC. This sequence encodes CASSLGTQYGYTF.

This sequence joins TRBV4-1 and TRBJ2-7; D not resolved. V was trimmed by 1 base and J by 4 bases, leaving 17 bases between them. Germline CDR1 reads MGHRA; CDR2 reads YSYEKL. This CDR3 is built from 16 residues. The CDR3 nucleotides are TGCGCCAGCAGCCAAGGTTGGGCGCGCGTAGGTTACGAGCAGTACTTC. Its translation is CASSQGWARVGYEQYF.

Here the CDR3 DNA reads TGTGCCAGCAGTTACACCCATCCCCCGACAGGCCTCAACTATGGCTACACCTTC. It translates to CASSYTHPPTGLNYGYTF. The chain has TRBV6-2 or TRBV6-3 and TRBJ1-2; the D gene is possibly TRBD1 (6 bases). The CDR3 consists of 18 residues. Germline V gives CDR1 MNHEY, CDR2 SVGEGT. V lost 2 bases, J lost 2 bases, and 21 bases lay in between.

The V and J genes are TRBV7-3 and TRBJ1-5; the D gene is possibly TRBD1 (5 bases). The length of the CDR3 is 19 residues. Germline values: CDR1 SGHTA, CDR2 FQGTGA. The germline V and J ends were trimmed by 5 bases and 2 bases, with 25 bases remaining between them. In DNA form, the CDR3 reads TGTGCCAGCAGCCCTCGCGGGGGGACTCTCTTTACGGGCAATCAGCCCCAGCATTTT. Translation: CASSPRGGTLFTGNQPQHF. Full variable domain (rest looked up from reference TRBV7-3 and TRBJ1-5): GAGVSQTPSNKVTEKGKYVELRCDPISGHTALYWYRQSLGQGPEFLIYFQGTGAADDSGLPNDRFFAVRPEGSVSTLKIQRTERGDSAVYLCASSPRGGTLFTGNQPQHFGDGTRLSIL.

The V gene is TRBV6-6, the J gene TRBJ1-5; 7 nucleotides match TRBD1. V was clipped by 4 bases and J by 2 bases; unmatched bases: 2. The CDR3 runs to 14 residues. The germline gives CDR1 MNHNY, CDR2 SVGAGI (reference sequence). The CDR3 DNA reads TGTGCCAGCAGTTTTGGACAGGGCAATCAGCCCCAGCATTTT. This gives the protein CASSFGQGNQPQHF.

The V call is TRBV7-2, the J call TRBJ2-2; D remains ambiguous. Trimming pared 0 bases from V and 3 bases from J, leaving 8 bases between. The CDR3 sequence is 15 residues long. Germline V gives CDR1 SGHTA, CDR2 FQGNSA. As DNA, the CDR3 is TGTGCCAGCAGCTTAGCGAGCAGCCACACCGGGGAGCTGTTTTTT. Its protein product is CASSLASSHTGELFF.

This clone was detected only once. The chain is built from TRBV21-1 and TRBJ2-7. TRBV21-1 constitutes a pseudogene. The CDR3 is 13 amino acids. The CDR3 here is CASSPTGDYEQYF. The CDR3 coding sequence is TGTGCCAGCTCTCCCACGGGCGACTACGAGCAGTACTTC.

This chain joins TRBV7-9 and TRBJ1-5; TRBD1 might be the D (6 bases). The V gene's germline CDR1 is SEHNR and CDR2 FQNEAQ (reference sequence). The germline V and J ends were trimmed by 5 bases and 0 bases, with 23 bases remaining between them. There are 19 residues in the CDR3. CDR3 protein: CASSPGGRTDPFSNQPQHF. The CDR3 DNA reads TGTGCCAGCAGCCCGGGGGGCAGGACAGACCCCTTTAGCAATCAGCCCCAGCATTTT.

The gene calls are TRBV5-5 and TRBJ2-7, with TRBD1 matching over 7 bases. The CDR3 runs to 15 residues. The germline CDR1 and CDR2 sequences are SGHKS and YYEKEE (reference sequence). The trim removed 0 bases at V and 1 base at J, leaving 4 bases unmatched. The chain's CDR3 is CASSLVQGVSYEQYF. CDR3 in DNA: TGTGCCAGCAGCTTGGTCCAGGGGGTTTCCTACGAGCAGTACTTC.

The chain couples TRBV5-1 to TRBJ1-3; D remains ambiguous. The V end lost 4 bases, the J end lost 4 bases, and 18 bases lay between the germline ends. The CDR3 loop spans 16 amino acids. The germline V gene has CDR1 SGHRS and CDR2 YFSETQ. The CDR3 loop reads CASSVSAGSVGNTIYF. The CDR3 region has the DNA TGCGCCAGCAGCGTCTCGGCGGGATCTGTCGGAAACACCATATATTTT.

The CDR3 here is CSARQPSEAFF. CDR3 DNA: TGCAGTGCTAGACAACCTTCGGAAGCTTTCTTT. The chain combines TRBV20-1 with TRBJ1-1; no clear D gene. CDR3 length: 11 amino acids. The germline V and J ends were trimmed by 2 bases and 8 bases, with 9 bases remaining between them. CDR1 is DFQATT, CDR2 SNEGSKA, per germline (reference sequence).